The rows below give T cell receptor beta chains drawn from one sample of a study of T cells in localized non-small cell lung cancer. Produced via immunoSEQ multiplex PCR; TCRdb's table is partial and in-frame only. This repertoire shows roughly 1,100 clones, roughly 30% found once; its top ten account for about 30%. Sequencing was performed on normal lung tissue next to the tumor, taken before any cancer treatment. The receptor set was obtained from a man aged 35-75 years with stage I squamous cell lung carcinoma. CDR3s include the opening cysteine and the closing phenylalanine or tryptophan. The D gene is left open where the match is weak. Rows may omit the clone size; those that give it use once, few, many or a size class.

cdr3_length j_call clone_size d_call v_call cdr3_aa cdr3_nt
15 TRBJ1-1 . . TRBV30 CAWSPPQEWDTEAFF TGTGCCTGGAGTCCCCCCCAGGAGTGGGACACTGAAGCTTTCTTT
14 TRBJ2-2 . . TRBV5-1 CASSLKERTGELFF TGCGCCAGCAGCTTAAAGGAAAGGACCGGGGAGCTGTTTTTT
13 TRBJ1-2 few TRBD1 TRBV9 CASSVVTGGGYTF TGTGCCAGCAGCGTAGTAACAGGGGGTGGCTACACCTTC
19 TRBJ1-6 . . TRBV5-1 CASSLEQGSRSSYNSPLHF TGCGCCAGCAGCTTGGAACAGGGATCCCGGAGCTCCTATAATTCACCCCTCCACTTT
15 TRBJ2-7 few . TRBV6-8 CASSYSSESSYEQYF TGTGCCAGCAGTTACTCGTCAGAGAGCTCCTACGAGCAGTACTTC
16 TRBJ2-2 few . TRBV11-3 CASSLVDGAVTGELFF TGTGCCAGCAGCTTAGTTGACGGGGCGGTCACCGGGGAGCTGTTTTTT
12 TRBJ2-2 few . TRBV9 CASSRNTGELFF TGTGCCAGCAGTAGGAACACCGGGGAGCTGTTTTTT
13 TRBJ2-1 . TRBD2 TRBV28 CASALSGGNEQFF TGTGCCAGCGCCCTTTCGGGGGGCAATGAGCAGTTCTTC
12 TRBJ2-1 large TRBD1 TRBV19 CASSAGGTEQFF TGTGCCAGTTCCGCAGGGGGCACTGAGCAGTTCTTC
13 TRBJ2-1 . . TRBV28 CASSGNSYNEQFF TGTGCCAGCAGTGGAAATAGCTACAATGAGCAGTTCTTC
16 TRBJ1-2 . TRBD1 TRBV28 CASSRRQGNVYNGYTF TGTGCCAGCAGCCGCCGACAGGGGAACGTTTACAATGGCTACACCTTC
14 TRBJ1-2 medium-sized . TRBV11-3 CASSPGHLNYGYTF TGTGCCAGCAGCCCCGGACACCTTAACTATGGCTACACCTTC
12 TRBJ2-1 few . TRBV19 CASSIGGGEQFF TGTGCCAGTAGTATCGGGGGAGGTGAGCAGTTCTTC
13 TRBJ1-4 few . TRBV23-1 CASSLVLDEKLFF TGCGCCAGCAGCTTGGTGTTGGATGAAAAACTGTTTTTT
15 TRBJ1-1 few . TRBV9 CASSVVETVNTEAFF TGTGCCAGCAGCGTAGTTGAGACGGTGAACACTGAAGCTTTCTTT
13 TRBJ2-5 . . TRBV30 CAWGEWVQETQYF TGTGCCTGGGGGGAATGGGTCCAAGAGACCCAGTACTTC
15 TRBJ2-5 few TRBD1 TRBV6-8 CASSPSGQGGETQYF TGTGCCAGCAGTCCCTCGGGACAGGGAGGGGAGACCCAGTACTTC
14 TRBJ2-5 medium-sized TRBD1 TRBV28 CASSRGQARETQYF TGTGCCAGCAGCCGGGGACAGGCCCGAGAGACCCAGTACTTC
16 TRBJ1-1 few . TRBV19 CASSIPTGTMNTEAFF TGTGCCAGTAGTATCCCCACAGGGACCATGAACACTGAAGCTTTCTTT
14 TRBJ2-6 . TRBD1 TRBV11-3 CASSAGQGVNVLTF TGTGCCAGCAGCGCGGGACAGGGCGTTAACGTCCTGACTTTC
17 TRBJ2-7 . TRBD1 TRBV6-8 CASARPGQGARVNEQYF TGTGCCAGCGCTAGACCGGGACAGGGGGCGAGGGTCAACGAGCAGTACTTC
14 TRBJ1-2 few . TRBV18 CASSSDRGAQGYTF TGTGCCAGCTCGTCAGACCGGGGGGCGCAAGGCTACACCTTC
16 TRBJ2-5 . TRBD2 TRBV5-1 CASSSGLAGGGETQYF TGCGCCAGCAGCTCAGGACTAGCGGGGGGCGGAGAGACCCAGTACTTC
14 TRBJ1-6 . . TRBV14 CASSQGQLNSPLHF TGTGCCAGCAGCCAAGGACAGCTTAATTCACCCCTCCACTTT
15 TRBJ2-1 hyperexpanded . TRBV6-8 CASSVQESSYNEQFF TGTGCCAGCAGTGTACAGGAAAGCTCCTACAATGAGCAGTTCTTC
13 TRBJ2-5 . . TRBV28 CASSWGGVETQYF TGTGCCAGCAGTTGGGGGGGCGTGGAGACCCAGTACTTC
14 TRBJ2-3 . . TRBV12-2 CATQRRGYTDTQYF TGTGCCACCCAGCGGCGGGGGTACACAGATACGCAGTATTTT
15 TRBJ1-2 medium-sized TRBD1 TRBV11-3 CASSLDRGEFYGYTF TGTGCTAGCAGCTTAGACAGGGGGGAATTCTATGGCTACACCTTC
15 TRBJ2-6 . . TRBV9 CASSVSSSGANVLTF TGTGCCAGCAGCGTCTCCAGCTCTGGGGCCAACGTCCTGACTTTC
15 TRBJ1-3 once . TRBV19 CASSVYRSAGNTIYF TGTGCCAGTAGTGTTTACCGGAGTGCTGGAAACACCATATATTTT
13 TRBJ2-3 large . TRBV19 CASSEVPRDTQYF TGTGCCAGTAGTGAGGTCCCTAGGGATACGCAGTATTTT
16 TRBJ2-1 few TRBD2 TRBV18 CASSPPSSGGGNEQFF TGTGCCAGCTCACCACCGTCCAGCGGGGGGGGCAATGAGCAGTTCTTC
14 TRBJ1-2 . TRBD1 TRBV18 CASSPPGQSYGYTF TGTGCCAGCTCACCACCGGGACAGTCCTATGGCTACACCTTC
14 TRBJ1-1 . TRBD1 TRBV5-1 CASSLTGSNTEAFF TGCGCCAGCAGCCTGACAGGGTCGAACACTGAAGCTTTCTTT
14 TRBJ1-2 few TRBD1 TRBV6-8 CASSPLTGKFGYTF TGTGCCAGCAGTCCCCTGACAGGGAAGTTTGGCTACACCTTC
15 TRBJ1-1 few . TRBV1 CASSLADRANTEAFF TGCGCCAGCAGCCTAGCCGACAGGGCGAACACTGAAGCTTTCTTT
17 TRBJ2-3 few TRBD2 TRBV6-8 CASSYSTTGTSADTQYF TGTGCCAGCAGTTACTCGACCACCGGGACTAGCGCAGATACGCAGTATTTT
16 TRBJ1-6 medium-sized . TRBV28 CASSFNRASYNSPLHF TGTGCCAGCAGTTTTAACAGAGCCTCCTATAATTCACCCCTCCACTTT
14 TRBJ1-3 few . TRBV11-3 CASSKDSSGNTIYF TGTGCCAGCAGCAAAGACAGCTCTGGAAACACCATATATTTT